Shown below are 3 T cell receptor beta chains from a single sample sequenced in a study of regulatory T cells in long-lasting Graves disease. CDR3 regions were amplified by Arm-PCR using iRepertoire HTBI primers to build TCR beta libraries. MiXCR was run by TCRdb on the multiplex PCR reads, yielding one entry per CDR3 protein. The table lists some 460,000 distinct CDR3 sequences, about a sixth of them singletons. Time point defined: newly diagnosed GD, antithyroid drugs for less than 3 months. From PBMCs, RNA was extracted and then used to make the TCR library. The data were also submitted as part of a second study, on T cells in Graves' hyperthyroidism and ophthalmopathy.

The sequenced sample was peripheral blood mononuclear cells (PBMCs), obtained at new diagnosis, from a patient treated with antithyroid drugs. These receptors originate from a man aged 40-50 years with Graves disease.

This clonotype was picked up a small number of times. The chain combines TRBV5-1 with TRBJ2-5; no clear D gene. CDR1 SGHRS and CDR2 YFSETQ come from the germline V gene. This CDR3 is built from 14 residues. V shed 3 bases and J shed 5 bases, with 14 bases lying between them. This chain's CDR3 is CASSWSAEGETQYF. The CDR3, as DNA: TGCGCCAGCAGCTGGAGCGCGGAAGGGGAGACCCAGTACTTC.

The V and J genes are TRBV27 and TRBJ1-4, with D possibly matching TRBD1 (5 bases). The germline gives CDR1 MNHEY, CDR2 SMNVEV (reference sequence). This CDR3 has 15 amino acids. Trimming stripped 5 bases from V and 5 bases from J, with 15 bases between. DNA of the CDR3: TGTGCCAGCAGTCCCACCGGGACCCCGAATGAAAAACTGTTTTTT. It translates to CASSPTGTPNEKLFF.

This clonotype has ten or more counts. This CDR3 reads CATSSQGADTQYF. In DNA form, the CDR3 reads TGTGCCACCAGCAGCCAGGGGGCAGATACGCAGTATTTT. The chain joins TRBV15 to TRBJ2-3, with 7 bases that match TRBD1. CDR1 and CDR2 (germline): LNHNV, YYDKDF (reference sequence). J gave up 4 bases and V 3 bases, and 1 base lay outside the gene matches. The CDR3 spans 13 residues.